The rows below give T cell receptor beta chains drawn from one sample of a study of beta chain features in type 1 diabetes. Some clones are missing from TCRdb's copy, which holds only in-frame ones; the method was immunoSEQ multiplex PCR. The profile shows 250,000 or so clones, 27% of them singletons. Sequences were obtained from central memory CD4+ T cells from blood. Receptor source: a man between 25 and 39 years old in good health. The CDR3 runs from the conserved cysteine through the conserved F or W. D genes are given only for firm matches.

J gene | V gene | D gene | CDR3 protein
TRBJ1-5 | TRBV5-4 | TRBD1 | CASSIYTGGANQPQHF
TRBJ2-5 | TRBV5-4 | TRBD2 | CASSPGTSGSGGTQYF
TRBJ1-2 | TRBV6-1 | - | CASSERAGDGYTF
TRBJ1-5 | TRBV30 | TRBD1 | CAFSGGLDQPQHF
TRBJ1-6 | TRBV5-4 | TRBD1 | CASSSAGGYNSPLHF
TRBJ2-3 | TRBV27 | TRBD1 | CASSPHGQGADTQYF
TRBJ1-1 | TRBV30 | TRBD1 | CAWDRVATEAFF
TRBJ2-1 | TRBV30 | - | CAWSPPKRAGSRREQFF
TRBJ2-4 | TRBV29-1 | TRBD1 | CSVGRDRNIQYF
TRBJ2-7 | TRBV28 | TRBD1 | CASSLHDRGAFYEQYF
TRBJ1-5 | TRBV27 | TRBD1 | CASSSDREGTGPQHF
TRBJ2-7 | TRBV29-1 | - | CSVVFPFGYEQYF
TRBJ2-1 | TRBV19 | - | CASSPEQYNEQFF
TRBJ1-1 | TRBV9 | - | CASSVAGRGTEAFF
TRBJ2-1 | TRBV5-4 | TRBD2 | CASSIDGREQFF
TRBJ2-5 | TRBV18 | - | CASSFRSSYQETQYF
TRBJ2-1 | TRBV9 | - | CASSVGRRPYNEQFF
TRBJ1-2 | TRBV29-1 | - | CSVGTLSHYGYTF
TRBJ2-7 | TRBV15 | - | CATSRGGTLVGEQYF
TRBJ2-2 | TRBV7-2 | - | CASNPGANTGELFF
TRBJ2-5 | TRBV25-1 | - | CASRTEQETQYF
TRBJ2-1 | TRBV6-6 | - | CASNRDSYNEQFF
TRBJ2-7 | TRBV2 | TRBD1 | CASARDRDSYEQYF
TRBJ2-3 | TRBV28 | - | CASSKTSTDTQYF
TRBJ2-3 | TRBV11-2 | - | CASSLGPSYATQYF